This T cell receptor beta chain emerged from a study of shared clonotypes between healthy human individuals. Study overall: Per-donor plates numbered three CD4 naive, three CD4 memory, two CD8 naive and one CD8 memory. The study, taken as a whole, reports: Approximately 5.3% was the fraction of naive CD4 clonotypes found shared across a handful of donors.

V dropped 2 bases and J dropped 6; count of bases not matched to a gene: 7. The CDR3 is made up of 15 amino acids. Germline V gene data show CDR1 as GTSNPN and CDR2 as SVGIG (reference sequence). TCRdb's copy holds only in-frame clones and misses some; the assay was immunoSEQ multiplex PCR. The sample lists roughly 2.2 million clones, around 90% occurring once. About this clone itself: Its antigen is unidentified.

The TCR originated in a man younger than 30 in good health. Some clones in this sample may be carry-over from other donors' samples. Source material: naive CD4+ T cells from PBMCs. Subset reported: CD45RA+ positively selected. The chain combines TRBV30 with TRBJ2-7; 13 bases map to TRBD2. The CDR3 sequence: CAWSPGLAGVREQYF. Here the CDR3 DNA reads TGTGCCTGGAGTCCCGGACTAGCGGGAGTTCGCGAGCAGTACTTC.